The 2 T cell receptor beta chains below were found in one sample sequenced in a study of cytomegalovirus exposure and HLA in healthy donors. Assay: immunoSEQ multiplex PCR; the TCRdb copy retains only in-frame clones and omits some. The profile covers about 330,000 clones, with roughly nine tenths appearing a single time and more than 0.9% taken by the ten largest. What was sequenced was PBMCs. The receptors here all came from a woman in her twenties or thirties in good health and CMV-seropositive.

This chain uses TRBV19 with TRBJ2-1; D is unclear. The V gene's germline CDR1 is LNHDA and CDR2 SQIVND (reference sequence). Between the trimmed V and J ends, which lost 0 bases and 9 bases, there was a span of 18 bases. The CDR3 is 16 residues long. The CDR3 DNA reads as TGTGCCAGTAGTATAGATCCGGGCAGACCCGGTATTGAGCAGTTCTTC. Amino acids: CASSIDPGRPGIEQFF.

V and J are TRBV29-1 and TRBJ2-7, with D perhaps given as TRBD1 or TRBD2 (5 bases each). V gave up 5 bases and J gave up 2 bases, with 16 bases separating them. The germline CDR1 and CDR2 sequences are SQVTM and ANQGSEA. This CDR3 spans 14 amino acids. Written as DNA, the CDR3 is TGCAGCGTTCCAACCGGGACGGGAACCTACGAGCAGTACTTC. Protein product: CSVPTGTGTYEQYF.